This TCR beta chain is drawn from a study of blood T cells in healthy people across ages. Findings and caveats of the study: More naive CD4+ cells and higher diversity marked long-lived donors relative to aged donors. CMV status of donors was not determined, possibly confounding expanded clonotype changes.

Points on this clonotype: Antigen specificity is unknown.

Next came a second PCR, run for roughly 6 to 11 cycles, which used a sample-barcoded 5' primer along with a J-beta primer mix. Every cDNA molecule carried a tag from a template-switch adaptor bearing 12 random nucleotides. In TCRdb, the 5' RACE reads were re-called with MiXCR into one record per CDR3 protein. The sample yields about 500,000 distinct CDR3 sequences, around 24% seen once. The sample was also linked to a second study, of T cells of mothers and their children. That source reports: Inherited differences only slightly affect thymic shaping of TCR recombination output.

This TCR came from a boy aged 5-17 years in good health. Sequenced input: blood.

CDR3 loop: CASRSDYEQYF. The CDR3 nucleotides are TGTGCCAGCAGATCTGATTACGAGCAGTACTTC. The V and J genes are TRBV6-6 and TRBJ2-7, with no clear D. The CDR3 is made up of 11 amino acids. In germline, CDR1 is MNHNY, CDR2 SVGAGI (reference sequence). The ends were cut back, 6 bases at V and 4 bases at J, with 7 bases in the middle.